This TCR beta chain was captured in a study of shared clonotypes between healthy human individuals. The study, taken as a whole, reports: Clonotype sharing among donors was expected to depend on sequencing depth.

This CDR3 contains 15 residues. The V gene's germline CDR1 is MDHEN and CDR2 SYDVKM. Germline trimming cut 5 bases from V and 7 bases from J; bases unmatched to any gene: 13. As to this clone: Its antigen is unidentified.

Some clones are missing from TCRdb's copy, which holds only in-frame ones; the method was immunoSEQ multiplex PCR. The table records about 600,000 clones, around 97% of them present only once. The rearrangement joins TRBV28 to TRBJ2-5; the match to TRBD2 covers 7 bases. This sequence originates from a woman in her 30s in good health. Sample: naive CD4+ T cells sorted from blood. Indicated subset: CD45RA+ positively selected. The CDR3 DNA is TGTGCCAGCAGTCCAACTCAGCGCCCGGGGGGGACCCAGTACTTC. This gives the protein CASSPTQRPGGTQYF.